This T cell receptor beta chain was sequenced for a study of CD8+ T cells in alopecia areata. The wider study: Those patients who were treated received oral tofacitinib, which was given at 5 to 10 mg twice daily for moderate-to-severe alopecia areata. The study, taken as a whole, reports: One nonresponder makes the tie between baseline CD8+ expansion and response uncertain.

This clone was seen more than once but under ten times. Its target is not known. Trimming took 8 bases from V and 5 from J; bases not matched to a gene: 15. CDR1 and CDR2 from the germline V gene are LNHNV and YYDKDF (reference sequence). The CDR3 loop spans 16 amino acids. Treatment specified: oral pan-JAK inhibitor, 5-10 mg twice daily. cDNA reverse transcribed from extracted RNA served as the sequencing template. Libraries were prepared by immunoSEQ multiplex PCR; TCRdb keeps only in-frame clonotypes and omits some of them. The data show 200,000 to 250,000 clones, with less than 65% seen just once and about 4.2% held by the top ten.

The chain combines TRBV15 with TRBJ2-3; TRBD2 aligns across 8 bases. This sample comprised CD4+ T cells sorted from blood, obtained at week 4, from a patient treated with tofacitinib. This TCR derives from a human donor with alopecia areata. The CDR3 DNA follows: TGTGCCACCGCAGAGCGCGTGATGCGGGGGGTAGATACGCAGTATTTT. This gives the protein CATAERVMRGVDTQYF. The full variable domain, with the rest looked up from reference TRBV15 and TRBJ2-3, is DAMVIQNPRYQVTQFGKPVTLSCSQTLNHNVMYWYQQKSSQAPKLLFHYYDKDFNNEADTPDNFQSRRPNTSFCFLDIRSPGLGDTAMYLCATAERVMRGVDTQYFGPGTRLTVL.